This is a list of T cell receptor beta chains from one sample in a study of T cell responses to AZD1222 COVID-19 vaccine. Here immunoSEQ multiplex PCR was the method, and the copy in TCRdb shows in-frame clones only, minus some. The table lists about 57,000 clones, around 86% of them singletons. The sample in question was peripheral blood, obtained on day 0 of AZD1222 vaccination. These receptors came from an adult in good health. The CDR3 runs from the conserved cysteine through the conserved F or W. The D gene is left open where the match is weak. Where a row states a size, it is once, few, many or the class of an expanded clone; other rows omit it.

J gene	D gene	V gene	clone size	CDR3 protein	CDR3 DNA
TRBJ2-5	TRBD2	TRBV4-2	.	CASSQRLADRLRQETQYF	TGTGCCAGCAGCCAGCGACTAGCGGATCGTCTCAGACAAGAGACCCAGTACTTC
TRBJ1-6	TRBD1	TRBV5-1	.	CASSSVDRGSFGSPLHF	TGCGCCAGCAGCTCCGTCGACAGGGGTAGCTTCGGTTCACCCCTCCACTTT
TRBJ1-1	.	TRBV28	.	CASWSEGVGTEAFF	TGTGCCAGCTGGTCCGAGGGGGTCGGCACTGAAGCTTTCTTT
TRBJ2-7	TRBD2	TRBV29-1	.	CSVGGETSGILEQYF	TGCAGCGTTGGAGGGGAGACTAGCGGGATCCTCGAGCAGTACTTC
TRBJ2-7	TRBD2	TRBV5-1	few	CASSPLAGGPQQYF	TGCGCCAGCAGCCCCCTAGCGGGAGGGCCACAGCAGTACTTC
TRBJ1-1	.	TRBV28	.	CASLVGTGNTEAFF	TGTGCCAGCTTAGTCGGGACGGGAAACACTGAAGCTTTCTTT
TRBJ1-3	.	TRBV9	once	CASSVDRFSGNTIYF	TGTGCCAGCAGCGTAGACCGCTTCTCTGGAAACACCATATATTTT
TRBJ2-7	.	TRBV7-2	.	CASSPVGGAGRAQYF	TGTGCCAGCAGCCCGGTGGGGGGCGCAGGACGGGCGCAGTACTTC
TRBJ1-2	.	TRBV30	.	CAWSVQGVYTF	TGTGCCTGGAGTGTACAGGGCGTCTACACCTTC
TRBJ2-3	.	TRBV19	.	CASSAGIQDTQYF	TGTGCCAGTAGTGCAGGGATCCAAGATACGCAGTATTTT
TRBJ2-5	.	TRBV28	once	CASMGGLRETQYF	TGTGCCAGCATGGGGGGGCTTCGGGAGACCCAGTACTTC
TRBJ2-2	.	TRBV4-3	.	CASSQDKWTGELFF	TGCGCCAGCAGCCAAGACAAGTGGACCGGGGAGCTGTTTTTT
TRBJ2-1	.	TRBV10-3	once	CAIRGSYNEQFF	TGTGCCATCAGGGGCTCATACAATGAGCAGTTCTTC
TRBJ2-5	.	TRBV30	.	CAWQGEGHQETQYF	TGTGCCTGGCAGGGTGAAGGCCACCAAGAGACCCAGTACTTC
TRBJ2-1	.	TRBV2	.	CASSELGGSYNEQFF	TGTGCCAGCAGTGAGCTGGGCGGCTCCTACAATGAGCAGTTCTTC
TRBJ2-5	TRBD1	TRBV27	.	CASRPDRGASYQETQYF	TGTGCCAGCAGGCCGGACAGGGGAGCTTCGTACCAAGAGACCCAGTACTTC
TRBJ1-3	.	TRBV3-1/TRBV3-2	.	CASSQTADGNTIYF	TGTGCCAGCAGCCAAACCGCCGATGGAAACACCATATATTTT
TRBJ2-7	.	TRBV11-3	.	CASSLDGGIYEQYF	TGTGCCAGCAGCTTAGATGGTGGGATCTACGAGCAGTACTTC
TRBJ1-5	TRBD1	TRBV30	.	CAWSTQGDGNQPQHF	TGTGCCTGGAGTACACAGGGGGATGGTAATCAGCCCCAGCATTTT
TRBJ2-7	TRBD2	TRBV5-4	.	CASGLGGSYEQYF	TGTGCCAGCGGACTGGGCGGGAGCTACGAGCAGTACTTC
TRBJ1-1	.	TRBV6-5	.	CASSPTLSGQGEAFF	TGTGCCAGCAGTCCCACCCTCAGTGGGCAAGGTGAAGCTTTCTTT
TRBJ2-2	.	TRBV7-2	.	CASSLDGIGELFF	TGTGCCAGCAGCTTAGACGGGATTGGGGAGCTGTTTTTT
TRBJ2-3	TRBD1	TRBV28	.	CASLRDRVSYTQYF	TGTGCCAGCCTCCGGGACAGGGTATCGTATACGCAGTATTTT
TRBJ2-5	.	TRBV6-1	.	CASSEVGQAVTRETQYF	TGTGCCAGCAGTGAAGTGGGGCAGGCCGTGACTCGAGAGACCCAGTACTTC
TRBJ2-2	TRBD2	TRBV4-1	.	CASEPLFSGTNTGELFF	TGCGCCAGCGAACCCCTCTTTAGCGGGACGAACACCGGGGAGCTGTTTTTT
TRBJ2-7	.	TRBV30	.	CAYQGSYEQYF	TGTGCCTACCAGGGTTCCTACGAGCAGTACTTC
TRBJ1-5	TRBD1	TRBV27	.	CASRRQGNSNQPQHF	TGTGCCAGCAGGAGACAGGGGAATAGCAATCAGCCCCAGCATTTT
TRBJ1-4	.	TRBV28	.	CASSLLGQGHNEKLFF	TGTGCCAGCAGTTTATTAGGGCAGGGGCATAATGAAAAACTGTTTTTT
TRBJ1-5	.	TRBV19	.	CASNRGGQPQHF	TGTGCCAGTAATAGGGGTGGTCAGCCCCAGCATTTT
TRBJ1-2	.	TRBV21-1	.	CASSKTAWDQVSILYGYTF	TGTGCCAGCAGCAAAACGGCATGGGATCAAGTGTCTATCCTCTATGGCTACACCTTC
TRBJ2-3	.	TRBV28	once	CASSLYSDTQYF	TGTGCCAGCAGTTTATATTCAGATACGCAGTATTTT
TRBJ2-2	TRBD2	TRBV19	many	CASKKAGGTGELFF	TGTGCCAGTAAAAAGGCGGGAGGCACCGGGGAGCTGTTTTTT
TRBJ2-5	.	TRBV6-5	.	CASSYGRTEETQYF	TGTGCCAGCAGTTACGGAAGGACAGAAGAGACCCAGTACTTC
TRBJ2-3	.	TRBV18	once	CASSLQDGADTQYF	TGTGCCAGCTCACTACAGGATGGCGCGGATACGCAGTATTTT
TRBJ2-7	TRBD2	TRBV11-1	.	CASSRTSGSYEQYF	TGTGCCAGCAGCCGTACTAGCGGCTCCTACGAGCAGTACTTC
TRBJ2-5	TRBD1	TRBV27	.	CASSLNRGLSETQYF	TGTGCCAGCAGTCTCAACAGGGGTTTAAGCGAGACCCAGTACTTC
TRBJ2-4	.	TRBV27	.	CASSSRVGNIQYF	TGTGCCAGCAGTTCCAGGGTGGGTAACATTCAGTACTTC
TRBJ2-7	TRBD2	TRBV2	.	CASRVTSGPSYEQYF	TGTGCCAGCAGAGTGACTAGCGGACCCTCCTACGAGCAGTACTTC
TRBJ2-2	.	TRBV6-4	.	CASRTTGNTGELFF	TGTGCCAGCAGAACTACAGGGAACACCGGGGAGCTGTTTTTT